This is a list of T cell receptor beta chains from one sample in a study of post-analysis software for immune sequencing data. In TCRdb, the PCR reads were re-called with MiXCR into one record per CDR3 protein. The data show around 150,000 distinct CDR3 sequences, approximately 35% seen once. Sequencing used blood, obtained after autologous hematopoietic stem cell transplantation. The source is a girl aged 10-17 years with multiple sclerosis. CDR3s include the opening cysteine and the closing phenylalanine or tryptophan. Each record gives: D gene, J gene, V gene, clone size, CDR3 DNA, CDR3 protein. The D gene is left open where the match is weak. The size of a clone is reported for some rows only, either as once, few or many, or as a class for expanded clones.

D: TRBD1
J: TRBJ2-1
V: TRBV5-1
size: .
DNA: TGCGCCAGCAGCTTGGAGGGACAGGGTAGTGAGCAGTTCTTC
CDR3: CASSLEGQGSEQFF

D: TRBD1
J: TRBJ2-7
V: TRBV7-9
size: once
DNA: TGTGCCAGTAACAGGGGACAGAACTACGAGCAGTACTTC
CDR3: CASNRGQNYEQYF

D: .
J: TRBJ1-1
V: TRBV6-5
size: few
DNA: TGTGCCAGCAGCCCCGAAGGGGGGCGAATCACTGAAGCTTTCTTT
CDR3: CASSPEGGRITEAFF

D: TRBD1
J: TRBJ1-5
V: TRBV27
size: few
DNA: TGTGCCAGCAGTTCAGGGACAGGGAAGATTCAGCCCCAGCATTTT
CDR3: CASSSGTGKIQPQHF

D: .
J: TRBJ2-7
V: TRBV7-6
size: few
DNA: TGTGCCAGCAGCTTCGGGCACGAGCAGTACTTC
CDR3: CASSFGHEQYF

D: .
J: TRBJ2-5
V: TRBV7-6
size: many
DNA: TGTGCCAGCAGTCCTGGCCCCAAGGGGACCCAGTACTTC
CDR3: CASSPGPKGTQYF

D: .
J: TRBJ2-3
V: TRBV25-1
size: .
DNA: TGTGCCAGCAGTGAATTATCAAAGGGACGGACAGATACGCAGTATTTT
CDR3: CASSELSKGRTDTQYF

D: TRBD1
J: TRBJ2-7
V: TRBV28
size: few
DNA: TGTGCCAGCAGTTTAAGGGACAGGGTTACCTACGAGCAGTACTTC
CDR3: CASSLRDRVTYEQYF

D: TRBD1
J: TRBJ2-1
V: TRBV29-1
size: .
DNA: TGCAGCGTTGTCAAAGGGGGCGAGCAGTTCTTC
CDR3: CSVVKGGEQFF

D: TRBD1
J: TRBJ2-7
V: TRBV20-1
size: .
DNA: TGCAGTGCTAACCCCAGGGGGCGCGAGCAGTACTTC
CDR3: CSANPRGREQYF

D: TRBD2
J: TRBJ2-1
V: TRBV20-1
size: once
DNA: TGCAGTGCTAGAGATCGCGCGACTAGCGGGAGGTACAATGAGCAGTTCTTC
CDR3: CSARDRATSGRYNEQFF

D: .
J: TRBJ2-3
V: TRBV24-1
size: few
DNA: TGTGCCACCAGTGAGACCCGGGGCCGACTAGAGGTCCCAGATACGCAGTATTTT
CDR3: CATSETRGRLEVPDTQYF

D: TRBD2
J: TRBJ2-5
V: TRBV7-7
size: .
DNA: TGTGCTAGCAGCTCCTCCCGGCTAGCGGGAGGCCCGTACCAAGAGACCCAGTACTTC
CDR3: CASSSSRLAGGPYQETQYF

D: TRBD2
J: TRBJ2-7
V: TRBV27
size: .
DNA: TGTGCCAGCAGTCCTCCCCCAGCGGGAAAGGGGAATGAGCAGTACTTC
CDR3: CASSPPPAGKGNEQYF

D: .
J: TRBJ2-3
V: TRBV7-3
size: many
DNA: TGTGCCAGCAGCCCACAGCATAGCACAGATACGCAGTATTTT
CDR3: CASSPQHSTDTQYF

D: .
J: TRBJ1-2
V: TRBV7-3
size: .
DNA: TGTGCCAGCAGCACCGGGCCAGGAGGGATCTATGGCTACACCTTC
CDR3: CASSTGPGGIYGYTF

D: .
J: TRBJ2-2
V: TRBV28
size: .
DNA: TGTGCCAGCAGACCCCTGGGTGGGGTAGAGGGGGACACCGGGGAGCTGTTTTTT
CDR3: CASRPLGGVEGDTGELFF

D: TRBD2
J: TRBJ2-7
V: TRBV20-1
size: few
DNA: TGCAGTGCTAGAGATCGGAGCGGGAGGATCTACGAGCAGTACTTC
CDR3: CSARDRSGRIYEQYF

D: TRBD1
J: TRBJ2-7
V: TRBV6-1
size: .
DNA: TGTGCCAGCAGTGAGGTTAACAGGGGGCCCTACGAGCAGTACTTC
CDR3: CASSEVNRGPYEQYF

D: .
J: TRBJ2-7
V: TRBV6-5
size: .
DNA: TGTGCCAGCAGTTACAAAGTAGGAAAGGAGCAGTACTTC
CDR3: CASSYKVGKEQYF

D: TRBD1
J: TRBJ2-7
V: TRBV28
size: few
DNA: TGTGCCAGCAGTTTGCCCTCAGGGGGCAGCTACGAGCAGTACTTC
CDR3: CASSLPSGGSYEQYF

D: .
J: TRBJ2-1
V: TRBV5-5
size: few
DNA: TGTGCCAGCAGCTGGGGGGTAGCTGTGGATGAGCAGTTCTTC
CDR3: CASSWGVAVDEQFF

D: TRBD1
J: TRBJ2-7
V: TRBV10-3
size: few
DNA: TGTGCCATCACTCCAAGACAGGGGATGAACGAGCAGTACTTC
CDR3: CAITPRQGMNEQYF

D: TRBD1
J: TRBJ2-4
V: TRBV7-2
size: .
DNA: TGTGCCAGCAGCTTAGCCCCCGGGACAGGGATGGAGAACATTCAGTACTTC
CDR3: CASSLAPGTGMENIQYF

D: .
J: TRBJ2-7
V: TRBV20-1
size: few
DNA: TGCAGTGCTAGAGAGGGGGTCTACGAGCAGTACTTC
CDR3: CSAREGVYEQYF

D: .
J: TRBJ2-5
V: TRBV7-2
size: few
DNA: TGTGCCAGCAGCTTAGGTGGGGACCTACTCGTGCAGTACTTC
CDR3: CASSLGGDLLVQYF

D: TRBD1
J: TRBJ2-2
V: TRBV25-1
size: .
DNA: TGTGCCAGCAGTGAATATTGGACAGGGCCGAACACCGGGGAGCTGTTTTTT
CDR3: CASSEYWTGPNTGELFF

D: TRBD2
J: TRBJ2-1
V: TRBV12-3/TRBV12-4
size: .
DNA: TGTGCCAGCAGTACGGGACTAGCGGGACTCCTGGGCAATGAGCAGTTCTTC
CDR3: CASSTGLAGLLGNEQFF

D: .
J: TRBJ2-5
V: TRBV5-6
size: few
DNA: TGTGCCAGCAGCTTGAGCCTCGCGCGTGAGCAGTACTTC
CDR3: CASSLSLAREQYF

D: .
J: TRBJ2-4
V: TRBV11-1
size: .
DNA: TGTGCCAGCAGCCCGATCGGAGACAGTATCCGACTAGCCAAAAACATTCAGTACTTC
CDR3: CASSPIGDSIRLAKNIQYF

D: TRBD1
J: TRBJ1-2
V: TRBV6-5
size: .
DNA: TGTGCCGGTCACAGGGGGCCGAACTATGGCTACACCTTC
CDR3: CAGHRGPNYGYTF